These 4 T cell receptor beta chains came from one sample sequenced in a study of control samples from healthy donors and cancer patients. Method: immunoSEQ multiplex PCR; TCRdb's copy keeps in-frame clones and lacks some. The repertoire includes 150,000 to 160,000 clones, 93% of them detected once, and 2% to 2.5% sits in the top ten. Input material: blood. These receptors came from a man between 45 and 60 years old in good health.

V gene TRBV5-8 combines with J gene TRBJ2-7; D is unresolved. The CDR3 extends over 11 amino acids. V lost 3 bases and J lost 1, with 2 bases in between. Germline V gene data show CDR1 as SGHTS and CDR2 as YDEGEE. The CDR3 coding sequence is TGTGCCAGCAGCTGGTCCTACGAGCAGTACTTC. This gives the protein CASSWSYEQYF.

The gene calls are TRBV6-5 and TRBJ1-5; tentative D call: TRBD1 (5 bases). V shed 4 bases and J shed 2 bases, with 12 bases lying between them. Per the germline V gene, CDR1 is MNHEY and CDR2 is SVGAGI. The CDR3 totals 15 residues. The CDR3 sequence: CASSLGVGGNQPQHF. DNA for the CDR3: TGTGCCAGCAGTTTAGGGGTAGGGGGCAATCAGCCCCAGCATTTT.

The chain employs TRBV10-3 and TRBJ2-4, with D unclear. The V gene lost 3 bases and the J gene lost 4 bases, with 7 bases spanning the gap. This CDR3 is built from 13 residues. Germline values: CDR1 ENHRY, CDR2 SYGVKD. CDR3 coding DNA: TGTGCCATCAGTGAAGGGCAGAAAAACATTCAGTACTTC. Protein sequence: CAISEGQKNIQYF.

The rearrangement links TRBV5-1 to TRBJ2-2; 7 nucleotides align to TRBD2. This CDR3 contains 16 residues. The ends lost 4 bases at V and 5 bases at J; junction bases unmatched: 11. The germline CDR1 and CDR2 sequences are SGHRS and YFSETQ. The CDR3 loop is CASSMAGDWLTGELFF. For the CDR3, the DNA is TGCGCCAGCAGCATGGCGGGAGATTGGTTGACCGGGGAGCTGTTTTTT.